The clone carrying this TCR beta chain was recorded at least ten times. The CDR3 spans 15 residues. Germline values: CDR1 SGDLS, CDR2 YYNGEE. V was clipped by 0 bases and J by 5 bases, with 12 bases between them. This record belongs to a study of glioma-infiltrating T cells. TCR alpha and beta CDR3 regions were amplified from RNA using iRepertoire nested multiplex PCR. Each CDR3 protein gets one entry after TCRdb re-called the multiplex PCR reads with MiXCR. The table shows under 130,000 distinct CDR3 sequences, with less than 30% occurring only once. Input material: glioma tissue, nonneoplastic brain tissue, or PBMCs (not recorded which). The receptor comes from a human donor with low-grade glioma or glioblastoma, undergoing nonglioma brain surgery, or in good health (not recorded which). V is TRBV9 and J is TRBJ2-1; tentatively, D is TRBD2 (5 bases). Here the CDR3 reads CASSVGGFVDNEQFF. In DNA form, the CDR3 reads TGTGCCAGCAGCGTAGGAGGGTTTGTGGACAATGAGCAGTTCTTC.